This T cell receptor beta chain was recovered during a study of shared clonotypes between healthy human individuals. Study context: Aged 18 to 49, the donors were two women and a few men. The study, taken as a whole, reports: Sequencing of the sorted subsets was shown by rarefaction to be incomplete despite large depth. Generation probability values for non-shared clonotypes were lower than those for clonotypes shared by all four donors.

Some clones are missing from TCRdb's copy, which holds only in-frame ones; the method was immunoSEQ multiplex PCR. The data hold millions of clones, with 93% observed a single time. Of note for this clone: The antigen is not known. The same CDR3 arises from other DNA sequences in this sample as well.

Germline CDR1 SQVTM, CDR2 ANQGSEA. The CDR3 runs 12 residues. The trim removed 4 bases at V and 5 bases at J, leaving 5 bases unmatched. The TCR was taken from a man between 18 and 35 years old in good health. Some clones in this sample may be carry-over from other donors' samples. The rearrangement joins TRBV29-1 to TRBJ2-7, with TRBD1 matching 7 bases. The sample comprised naive CD4+ T cells from PBMCs. Regarding subset: CD45RA+ positively selected. The CDR3 sequence: CSVGPGGNEQYF. The CDR3 DNA reads as TGCAGCGTTGGTCCAGGGGGAAACGAGCAGTACTTC.